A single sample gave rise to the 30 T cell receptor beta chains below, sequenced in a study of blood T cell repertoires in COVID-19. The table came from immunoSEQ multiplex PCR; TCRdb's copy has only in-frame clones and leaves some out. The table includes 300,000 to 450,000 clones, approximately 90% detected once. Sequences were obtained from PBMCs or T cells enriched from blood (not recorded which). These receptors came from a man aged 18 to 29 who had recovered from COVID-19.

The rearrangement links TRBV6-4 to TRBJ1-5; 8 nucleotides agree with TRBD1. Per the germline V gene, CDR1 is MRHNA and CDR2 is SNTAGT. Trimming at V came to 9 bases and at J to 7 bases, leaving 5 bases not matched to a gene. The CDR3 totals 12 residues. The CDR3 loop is CARDREEQPQHF. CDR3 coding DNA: TGTGCCAGGGACAGGGAAGAGCAGCCCCAGCATTTT.

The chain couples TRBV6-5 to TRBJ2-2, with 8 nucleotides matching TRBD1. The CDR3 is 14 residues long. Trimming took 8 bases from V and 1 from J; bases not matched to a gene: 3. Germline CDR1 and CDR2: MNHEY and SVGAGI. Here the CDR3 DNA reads TGTGCCAGCGGACAGGGCCTGAACACCGGGGAGCTGTTTTTT. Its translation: CASGQGLNTGELFF.

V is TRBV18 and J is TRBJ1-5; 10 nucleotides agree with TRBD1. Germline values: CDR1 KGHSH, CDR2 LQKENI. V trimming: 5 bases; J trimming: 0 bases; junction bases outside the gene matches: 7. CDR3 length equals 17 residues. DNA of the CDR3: TGTGCCAGCTCAAAGGACAGGGGGGCGGATAGCAATCAGCCCCAGCATTTT. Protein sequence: CASSKDRGADSNQPQHF. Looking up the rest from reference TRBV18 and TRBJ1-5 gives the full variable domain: NAGVMQNPRHLVRRRGQEARLRCSPMKGHSHVYWYRQLPEEGLKFMVYLQKENIIDESGMPKERFSAEFPKEGPSILRIQQVVRGDSAAYFCASSKDRGADSNQPQHFGDGTRLSIL.

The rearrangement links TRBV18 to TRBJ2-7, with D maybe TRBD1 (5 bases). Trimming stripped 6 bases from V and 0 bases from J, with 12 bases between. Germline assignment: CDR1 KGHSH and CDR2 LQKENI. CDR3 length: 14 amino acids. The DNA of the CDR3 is TGTGCCAGCTCCTACACAGGATTCTCCTACGAGCAGTACTTC. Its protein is CASSYTGFSYEQYF.

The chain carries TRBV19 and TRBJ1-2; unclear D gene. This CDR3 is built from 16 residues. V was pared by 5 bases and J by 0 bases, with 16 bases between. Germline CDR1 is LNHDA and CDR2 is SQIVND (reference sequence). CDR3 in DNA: TGTGCCAGTAGTGAAAGCCTATACGGAGCTAACTATGGCTACACCTTC. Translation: CASSESLYGANYGYTF.

CDR3 DNA sequence: TGTGCCAGCAGCTTTGGGGGCTCGCACAGTGAGCAGTTCTTC. Translation gives CASSFGGSHSEQFF. The rearrangement joins TRBV5-4 to TRBJ2-1; D might be TRBD1 (6 bases). The CDR3 runs 14 residues. V was trimmed by 2 bases and J by 9 bases, leaving 15 bases between them. CDR1 is SGHNT, CDR2 YYREEE, per germline (reference sequence). The variable domain in full, with the rest retrieved from reference TRBV5-4 and TRBJ2-1, is ETGVTQSPTHLIKTRGQQVTLRCSSQSGHNTVSWYQQALGQGPQFIFQYYREEENGRGNFPPRFSGLQFPNYSSELNVNALELDDSALYLCASSFGGSHSEQFFGPGTRLTVL.

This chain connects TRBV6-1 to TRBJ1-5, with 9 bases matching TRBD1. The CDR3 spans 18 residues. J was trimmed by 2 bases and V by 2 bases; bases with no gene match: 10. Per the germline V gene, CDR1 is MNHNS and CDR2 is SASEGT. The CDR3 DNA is TGTGCCAGCAGTGAATTCTCCGGACAGGGGATCGGCAATCAGCCCCAGCATTTT. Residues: CASSEFSGQGIGNQPQHF.

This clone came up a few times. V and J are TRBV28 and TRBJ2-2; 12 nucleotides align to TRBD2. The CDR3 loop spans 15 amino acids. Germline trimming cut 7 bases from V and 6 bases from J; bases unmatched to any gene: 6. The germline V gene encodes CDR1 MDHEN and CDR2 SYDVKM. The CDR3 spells CASTRLAGVAGELFF. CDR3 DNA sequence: TGTGCCAGCACAAGACTAGCGGGAGTGGCCGGGGAGCTGTTTTTT. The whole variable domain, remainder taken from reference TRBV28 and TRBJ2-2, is DVKVTQSSRYLVKRTGEKVFLECVQDMDHENMFWYRQDPGLGLRLIYFSYDVKMKEKGDIPEGYSVSREKKERFSLILESASTNQTSMYLCASTRLAGVAGELFFGEGSRLTVL.

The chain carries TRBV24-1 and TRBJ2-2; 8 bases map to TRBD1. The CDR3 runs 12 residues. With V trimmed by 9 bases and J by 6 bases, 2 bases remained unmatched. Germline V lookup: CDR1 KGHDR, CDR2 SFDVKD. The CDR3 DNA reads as TGTGCCACCGGCAGGGGGCCCGGGGAGCTGTTTTTT. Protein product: CATGRGPGELFF.

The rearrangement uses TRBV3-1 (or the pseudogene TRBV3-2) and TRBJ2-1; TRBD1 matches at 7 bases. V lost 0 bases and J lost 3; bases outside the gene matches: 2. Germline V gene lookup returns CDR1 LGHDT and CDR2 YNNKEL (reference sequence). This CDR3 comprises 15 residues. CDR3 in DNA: TGTGCCAGCAGCCAAGAACAGGGGAGCTACAATGAGCAGTTCTTC. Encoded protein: CASSQEQGSYNEQFF.

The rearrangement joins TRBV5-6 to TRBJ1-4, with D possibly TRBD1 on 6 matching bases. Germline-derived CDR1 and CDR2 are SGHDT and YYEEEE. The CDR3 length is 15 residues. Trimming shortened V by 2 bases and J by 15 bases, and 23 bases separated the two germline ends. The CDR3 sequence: CASSFRNTHTGSVFF. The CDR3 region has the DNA TGTGCCAGCAGCTTCCGTAACACTCACACAGGGTCAGTGTTTTTT.

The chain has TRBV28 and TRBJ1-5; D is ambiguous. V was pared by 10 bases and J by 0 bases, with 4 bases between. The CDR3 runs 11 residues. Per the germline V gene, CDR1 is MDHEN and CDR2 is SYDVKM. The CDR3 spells CATNSNQPQHF. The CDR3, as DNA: TGTGCCACCAATAGCAATCAGCCCCAGCATTTT.

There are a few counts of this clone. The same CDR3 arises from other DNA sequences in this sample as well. CDR3 DNA: TGTGCCAGCAGCGTGGGACAGGGGGTGGACTATGGCTACACCTTC. The encoded protein is CASSVGQGVDYGYTF. The gene calls are TRBV9 and TRBJ1-2; TRBD1 matches at 11 bases. The V segment lost 2 bases and the J segment 3 bases; nucleotides outside the gene matches: 3. The germline V gene has CDR1 SGDLS and CDR2 YYNGEE. This CDR3 has 15 residues.

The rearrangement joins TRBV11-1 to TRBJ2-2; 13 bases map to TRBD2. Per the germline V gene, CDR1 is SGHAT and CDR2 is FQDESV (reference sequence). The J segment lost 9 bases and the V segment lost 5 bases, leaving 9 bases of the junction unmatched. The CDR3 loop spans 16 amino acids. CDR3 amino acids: CASSTTSGGTHRELFF. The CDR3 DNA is TGTGCCAGCAGCACGACTAGCGGGGGGACCCACCGGGAGCTGTTTTTT.

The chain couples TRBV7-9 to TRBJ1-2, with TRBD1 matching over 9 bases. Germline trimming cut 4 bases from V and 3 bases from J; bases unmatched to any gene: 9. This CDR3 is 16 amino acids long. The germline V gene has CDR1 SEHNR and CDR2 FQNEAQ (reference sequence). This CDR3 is CASSYFRDRDDYGYTF. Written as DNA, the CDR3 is TGTGCCAGCAGCTACTTTCGGGACAGGGATGACTATGGCTACACCTTC.

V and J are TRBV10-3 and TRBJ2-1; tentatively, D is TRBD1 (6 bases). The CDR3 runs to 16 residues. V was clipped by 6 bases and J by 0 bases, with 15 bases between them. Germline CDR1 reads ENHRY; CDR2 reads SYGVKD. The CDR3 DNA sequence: TGTGCCATCAGGGACAGTTCCCTAAGCTCCTACAATGAGCAGTTCTTC. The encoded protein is CAIRDSSLSSYNEQFF.

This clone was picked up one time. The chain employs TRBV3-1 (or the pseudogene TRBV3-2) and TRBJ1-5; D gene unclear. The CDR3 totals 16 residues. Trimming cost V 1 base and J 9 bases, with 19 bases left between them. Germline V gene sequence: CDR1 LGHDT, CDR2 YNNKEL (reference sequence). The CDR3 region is CASSQAPILVRGPQHF. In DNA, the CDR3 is TGTGCCAGCAGCCAAGCCCCAATCCTCGTGCGCGGGCCCCAGCATTTT.

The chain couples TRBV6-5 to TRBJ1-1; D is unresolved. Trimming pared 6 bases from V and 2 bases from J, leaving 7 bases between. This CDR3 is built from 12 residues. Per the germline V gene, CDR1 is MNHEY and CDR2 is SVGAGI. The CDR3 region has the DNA TGTGCCAGCAGCGGTGTTAACACTGAAGCTTTCTTT. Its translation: CASSGVNTEAFF.

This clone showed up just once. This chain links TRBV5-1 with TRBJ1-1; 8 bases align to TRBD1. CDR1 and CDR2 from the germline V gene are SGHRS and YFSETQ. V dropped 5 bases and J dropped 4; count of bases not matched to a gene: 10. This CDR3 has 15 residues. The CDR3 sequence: CASRLTGGGSTEAFF. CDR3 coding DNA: TGCGCCAGCAGATTAACAGGGGGAGGTAGCACTGAAGCTTTCTTT.

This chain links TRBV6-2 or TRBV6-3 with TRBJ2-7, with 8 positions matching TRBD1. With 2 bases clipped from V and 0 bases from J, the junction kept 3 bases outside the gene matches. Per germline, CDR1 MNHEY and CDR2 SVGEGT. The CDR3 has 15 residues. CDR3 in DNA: TGTGCCAGCAGTTACCTCGGGACAGGCTCCTACGAGCAGTACTTC. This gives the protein CASSYLGTGSYEQYF.

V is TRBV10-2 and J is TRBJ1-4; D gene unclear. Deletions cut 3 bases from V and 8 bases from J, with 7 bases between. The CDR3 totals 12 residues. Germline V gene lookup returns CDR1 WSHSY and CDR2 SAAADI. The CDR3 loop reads CASSDSVEKLFF. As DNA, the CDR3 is TGCGCCAGCAGTGATTCAGTCGAAAAACTGTTTTTT.

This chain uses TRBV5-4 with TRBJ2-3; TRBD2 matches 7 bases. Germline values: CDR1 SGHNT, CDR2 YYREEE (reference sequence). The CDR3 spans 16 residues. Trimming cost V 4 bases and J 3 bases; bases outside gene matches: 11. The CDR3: CASSDVSWGGTDTQYF. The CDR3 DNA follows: TGTGCCAGCAGCGACGTATCATGGGGGGGAACAGATACGCAGTATTTT. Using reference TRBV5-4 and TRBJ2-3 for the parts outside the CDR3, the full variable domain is ETGVTQSPTHLIKTRGQQVTLRCSSQSGHNTVSWYQQALGQGPQFIFQYYREEENGRGNFPPRFSGLQFPNYSSELNVNALELDDSALYLCASSDVSWGGTDTQYFGPGTRLTVL.

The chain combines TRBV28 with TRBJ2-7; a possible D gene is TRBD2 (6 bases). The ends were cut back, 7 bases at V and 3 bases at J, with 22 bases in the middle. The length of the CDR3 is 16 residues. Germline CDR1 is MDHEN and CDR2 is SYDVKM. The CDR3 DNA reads TGTGCCAGCACCAAAAGCCTCGGGACTTCCCACTACGAGCAGTACTTC. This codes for CASTKSLGTSHYEQYF.

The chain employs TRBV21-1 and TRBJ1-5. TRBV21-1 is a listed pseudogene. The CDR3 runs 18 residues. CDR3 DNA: TGTGCCAGCAGCAAAGCCCTACGGGTTTCCTCCCCCAATCAGCCCCAGCATTTT. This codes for CASSKALRVSSPNQPQHF.

The CDR3 DNA follows: TGTGCCAGCAGTTTGTTAGAATCAGAGACCCAGTACTTC. It translates to CASSLLESETQYF. The chain combines TRBV28 with TRBJ2-5; no definite D call. V lost 3 bases and J 4 bases, leaving 9 bases between the germline ends. The CDR3 has 13 amino acids. Germline CDR1 reads MDHEN; CDR2 reads SYDVKM.

DNA of the CDR3: TGTGCCAGCAGCCTCAGGGAAGGGGGCACTGAAGCTTTCTTT. The encoded protein is CASSLREGGTEAFF. The J gene is TRBJ1-1, the V gene TRBV27, with D possibly TRBD1 on 6 matching bases. Germline V gene lookup returns CDR1 MNHEY and CDR2 SMNVEV (reference sequence). CDR3 size: 14 residues. The V end lost 6 bases, the J end lost 4 bases, and 15 bases lay between the germline ends.

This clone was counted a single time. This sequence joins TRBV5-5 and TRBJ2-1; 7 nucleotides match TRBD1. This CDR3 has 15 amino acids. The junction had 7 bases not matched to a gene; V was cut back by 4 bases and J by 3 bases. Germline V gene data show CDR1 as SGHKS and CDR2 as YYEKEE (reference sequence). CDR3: CASSRQGFDYNEQFF. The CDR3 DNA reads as TGTGCCAGCAGCCGACAGGGTTTCGACTACAATGAGCAGTTCTTC.

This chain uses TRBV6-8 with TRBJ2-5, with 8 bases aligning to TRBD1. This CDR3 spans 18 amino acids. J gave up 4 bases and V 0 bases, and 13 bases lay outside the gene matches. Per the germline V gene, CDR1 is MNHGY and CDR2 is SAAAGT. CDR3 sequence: CASSYSMAGGESAETQYF. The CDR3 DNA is TGTGCCAGCAGTTACTCGATGGCAGGGGGCGAGTCGGCAGAGACCCAGTACTTC.

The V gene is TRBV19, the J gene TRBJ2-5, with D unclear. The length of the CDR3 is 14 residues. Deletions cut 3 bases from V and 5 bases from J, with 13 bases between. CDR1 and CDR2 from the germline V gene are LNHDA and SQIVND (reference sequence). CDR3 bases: TGTGCCAGTAGTATTTCGCTAGTTGTGGAGACCCAGTACTTC. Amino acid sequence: CASSISLVVETQYF. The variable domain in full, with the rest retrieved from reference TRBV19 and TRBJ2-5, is DGGITQSPKYLFRKEGQNVTLSCEQNLNHDAMYWYRQDPGQGLRLIYYSQIVNDFQKGDIAEGYSVSREKKESFPLTVTSAQKNPTAFYLCASSISLVVETQYFGPGTRLLVL.

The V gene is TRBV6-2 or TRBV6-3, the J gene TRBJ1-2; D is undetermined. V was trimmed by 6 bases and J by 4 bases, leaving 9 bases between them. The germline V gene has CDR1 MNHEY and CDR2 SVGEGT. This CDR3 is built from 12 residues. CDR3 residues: CASSLQIYGYTF. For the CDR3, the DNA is TGTGCCAGCAGCCTTCAGATCTATGGCTACACCTTC.